This passage covers 22 T cell receptor beta chains from one sample sequenced in a study of blood T cell repertoires in COVID-19. Assay: immunoSEQ multiplex PCR; the TCRdb copy retains only in-frame clones and omits some. The sample yields 55,000 to 70,000 clones, 87% seen once. The sequenced material came from peripheral blood. Receptors were obtained from a woman between 18 and 29 years old with acute or convalescent COVID-19.

This chain connects TRBV9 to TRBJ2-1, with 9 bases matching TRBD2. The germline CDR1 and CDR2 sequences are SGDLS and YYNGEE. The trim removed 4 bases at V and 7 bases at J, leaving 15 bases unmatched. CDR3 length: 17 residues. The CDR3 reads CASSMGGLAGRRNEQFF. The CDR3 region has the DNA TGTGCCAGCAGCATGGGAGGGCTAGCGGGACGGAGAAATGAGCAGTTCTTC.

The sample holds a few counts of this clone. The J gene is TRBJ1-6, the V gene TRBV28, with 9 bases fitting TRBD1. CDR3 length: 14 amino acids. J was trimmed by 8 bases and V by 8 bases; bases with no gene match: 7. Germline V gives CDR1 MDHEN, CDR2 SYDVKM. The CDR3 reads CASGRQGVYSPLHF. The CDR3 nucleotides are TGTGCCAGCGGGCGACAGGGGGTGTATTCACCCCTCCACTTT.

In DNA form, the CDR3 reads TGCAGTGCTAGAATTGGGGGGGCCCAGCATTTT. Translating gives CSARIGGAQHF. The chain links TRBV20-1 to TRBJ1-5; perhaps TRBD1 as D (5 bases). With 2 bases removed from V and 11 bases from J, the gap between germline ends came to 10 bases. Germline CDR1 reads DFQATT; CDR2 reads SNEGSKA (reference sequence). This CDR3 is built from 11 residues.

The chain has TRBV27 and TRBJ1-1; D uncertain. This CDR3 region has 15 residues. Germline assignment: CDR1 MNHEY and CDR2 SMNVEV (reference sequence). Trimming shortened V by 1 base and J by 4 bases, and 13 bases separated the two germline ends. CDR3 coding DNA: TGTGCCAGCAGTTTATTCCGGAACGGCGGCACTGAAGCTTTCTTT. It encodes CASSLFRNGGTEAFF.

The V gene is TRBV7-2, the J gene TRBJ2-1, with 13 nucleotides matching TRBD2. Germline assignment: CDR1 SGHTA and CDR2 FQGNSA. Trimming at V came to 4 bases and at J to 7 bases, leaving 7 bases not matched to a gene. The CDR3 covers 16 residues. This chain's CDR3 is CASSSRTSGSGNEQFF. CDR3 DNA sequence: TGTGCCAGCAGCTCCCGGACTAGCGGGAGTGGAAATGAGCAGTTCTTC. The whole variable domain, filled in from reference TRBV7-2 and TRBJ2-1, reads GAGVSQSPSNKVTEKGKDVELRCDPISGHTALYWYRQSLGQGLEFLIYFQGNSAPDKSGLPSDRFSAERTGGSVSTLTIQRTQQEDSAVYLCASSSRTSGSGNEQFFGPGTRLTVL.

The chain links TRBV6-5 to TRBJ1-5; D may be TRBD1 (6 bases). This CDR3 is 14 amino acids long. V was cut by 7 bases and J by 5 bases, with 15 bases left in between. CDR1 is MNHEY, CDR2 SVGAGI, per germline. In DNA form, the CDR3 reads TGTGCCAGCACCGAACCCGGGGGGCATCAGCCCCAGCATTTT. It translates to CASTEPGGHQPQHF.

The chain recombines TRBV6-5 with TRBJ2-7, with 7 positions matching TRBD1. The CDR3 covers 16 residues. The ends lost 0 bases at V and 0 bases at J; junction bases unmatched: 5. Germline CDR1 reads MNHEY; CDR2 reads SVGAGI. The CDR3 spells CASSYSSWDSSYEQYF. The CDR3 nucleotides are TGTGCCAGCAGTTACTCCAGTTGGGACAGCTCCTACGAGCAGTACTTC.

Only a few counts were recorded for this clone. V and J are TRBV5-5 and TRBJ2-7, with TRBD2 matching over 8 bases. Germline V gene data show CDR1 as SGHKS and CDR2 as YYEKEE (reference sequence). Unmatched junction bases numbered 5, after V lost 0 bases and J lost 0 bases. The CDR3 is 16 residues long. The chain's CDR3 is CASSLGTSSSSYEQYF. CDR3 coding DNA: TGTGCCAGCAGCTTGGGGACTAGCTCGAGCTCCTACGAGCAGTACTTC.

V is TRBV6-5 and J is TRBJ2-3, with D uncertain. Trimming took off 6 bases at V and 4 bases at J, with 11 bases between the two ends. The CDR3 runs to 13 residues. Per germline, CDR1 MNHEY and CDR2 SVGAGI. CDR3 sequence: CASSTRRSDTQYF. The CDR3 DNA sequence: TGTGCCAGCAGCACGAGGAGATCAGATACGCAGTATTTT.

The gene calls are TRBV5-5 and TRBJ2-1; 10 bases map to TRBD1. The CDR3 is 15 amino acids. Germline lookup yields CDR1 SGHKS and CDR2 YYEKEE (reference sequence). The V and J ends lost 4 bases and 5 bases, in that order; junction bases with no gene match: 6. The CDR3 DNA is TGTGCCAGCAGCCCGCGGGACAGGGGTCACAATGAGCAGTTCTTC. Translation gives CASSPRDRGHNEQFF.

The genes are TRBV6-2 or TRBV6-3 and TRBJ2-1, with 8 bases that match TRBD2. CDR3 length equals 15 residues. The germline CDR1 and CDR2 sequences are MNHEY and SVGEGT. V dropped 5 bases and J dropped 1; count of bases not matched to a gene: 4. CDR3 protein: CASSLTSGSYNEQFF. The CDR3 DNA sequence: TGTGCCAGCAGTCTTACTAGCGGTTCCTACAATGAGCAGTTCTTC.

The chain couples TRBV29-1 to TRBJ2-3, with D perhaps matching TRBD2 (6 bases). This CDR3 region has 13 residues. Between the trimmed V and J ends, which lost 4 bases and 4 bases, there was a span of 12 bases. Germline V lookup: CDR1 SQVTM, CDR2 ANQGSEA. The CDR3 DNA reads as TGCAGCGTTGCGGGACTCCTTTCAGATACGCAGTATTTT. Protein sequence: CSVAGLLSDTQYF.

This chain joins TRBV7-9 and TRBJ2-3, with TRBD1 matching over 11 bases. Trimming at V came to 4 bases and at J to 2 bases, leaving 8 bases not matched to a gene. CDR1 SEHNR and CDR2 FQNEAQ come from the germline V gene (reference sequence). CDR3 length: 17 amino acids. The CDR3 spells CASSSSGDRGNTDTQYF. In DNA form, the CDR3 reads TGTGCCAGCAGCTCTTCGGGGGACAGGGGGAACACAGATACGCAGTATTTT.

The chain couples TRBV12-3 or TRBV12-4 to TRBJ2-3; D not certain. The V end was cut by 5 bases, the J end by 3 bases, with 9 bases between. The CDR3 totals 13 residues. CDR3 in amino acids: CASSPRPTDTQYF. The CDR3 DNA reads TGTGCCAGCAGTCCGCGGCCGACAGATACGCAGTATTTT.

This clone was seen more than once but under ten times. V is TRBV29-1 and J is TRBJ1-5; TRBD1 might be the D (6 bases). The CDR3 consists of 15 residues. Germline-derived CDR1 and CDR2 are SQVTM and ANQGSEA. V lost 6 bases and J lost 9, with 24 bases in between. The CDR3 is CSVALQRQADRPQHF. The CDR3 DNA follows: TGCAGCGTGGCCCTCCAGCGACAGGCCGATAGGCCCCAGCATTTT.

The chain uses TRBV10-1 and TRBJ2-5, with D maybe TRBD1 (6 bases). Deletions cut 7 bases from V and 1 base from J, with 10 bases between. This CDR3 has 13 residues. Germline V lookup: CDR1 WNHNN, CDR2 SYGVQD (reference sequence). The CDR3: CASNPGAQETQYF. CDR3 nucleotides: TGCGCCAGCAACCCAGGGGCCCAAGAGACCCAGTACTTC.

V gene TRBV5-5 combines with J gene TRBJ1-5, with 11 bases identical to TRBD1. The CDR3 has 15 residues. The germline V gene has CDR1 SGHKS and CDR2 YYEKEE (reference sequence). The V gene end was trimmed by 4 bases and the J gene end by 6 bases; junction bases not matched to a gene: 6. The CDR3 reads CASSAGQGASQPQHF. In nucleotides, the CDR3 is TGTGCCAGCAGCGCCGGACAGGGGGCGAGTCAGCCCCAGCATTTT.

Only one count was recorded for this clone. The chain is built from TRBV7-9 and TRBJ2-3; D gene unclear. Trimming pared 5 bases from V and 0 bases from J, leaving 3 bases between. This CDR3 has 12 amino acids. CDR1 is SEHNR and CDR2 is FQNEAQ in the germline V gene (reference sequence). CDR3 sequence reads: CASSPSTDTQYF. CDR3 coding DNA: TGTGCCAGCAGCCCTAGCACAGATACGCAGTATTTT.

The sample holds one count of this clone. This rearrangement joins TRBV29-1 to TRBJ2-7, with D maybe TRBD1 (6 bases). Germline loops: CDR1 SQVTM, CDR2 ANQGSEA. The CDR3 is made up of 12 amino acids. V dropped 7 bases and J dropped 6 bases, with 16 bases sitting between them. DNA of the CDR3: TGCAGCGGGGGACATCTAGAGACCGAGCAGTACTTC. Translated, it gives CSGGHLETEQYF.

J is TRBJ2-7 and V is TRBV7-2; 8 bases agree with TRBD2. Germline V gene lookup returns CDR1 SGHTA and CDR2 FQGNSA. V lost 4 bases to trimming and J lost 6 bases; unmatched junction nucleotides: 8. The CDR3 runs to 14 residues. Written as DNA, the CDR3 is TGTGCCAGCAGCTCCGGGACTAGAACGACCGAGCAGTACTTC. Encoded protein: CASSSGTRTTEQYF.

The chain has TRBV9 and TRBJ1-3; TRBD1 matches at 7 bases. The V gene end was trimmed by 0 bases and the J gene end by 0 bases; junction bases not matched to a gene: 6. Germline V gives CDR1 SGDLS, CDR2 YYNGEE. This CDR3 contains 17 residues. CDR3 nucleotides: TGTGCCAGCAGCGTAGCTACAGGGGTGCCCTCTGGAAACACCATATATTTT. Translating it yields CASSVATGVPSGNTIYF.

V usage is TRBV30 and J usage is TRBJ2-1, with 8 bases identical to TRBD1. With V trimmed by 2 bases and J by 8 bases, 5 bases remained unmatched. The CDR3 spans 13 residues. Germline V gives CDR1 GTSNPN, CDR2 SVGIG (reference sequence). This CDR3 is CAWSQGALDEQFF. The CDR3 bases are TGTGCCTGGAGTCAGGGGGCGCTTGATGAGCAGTTCTTC.